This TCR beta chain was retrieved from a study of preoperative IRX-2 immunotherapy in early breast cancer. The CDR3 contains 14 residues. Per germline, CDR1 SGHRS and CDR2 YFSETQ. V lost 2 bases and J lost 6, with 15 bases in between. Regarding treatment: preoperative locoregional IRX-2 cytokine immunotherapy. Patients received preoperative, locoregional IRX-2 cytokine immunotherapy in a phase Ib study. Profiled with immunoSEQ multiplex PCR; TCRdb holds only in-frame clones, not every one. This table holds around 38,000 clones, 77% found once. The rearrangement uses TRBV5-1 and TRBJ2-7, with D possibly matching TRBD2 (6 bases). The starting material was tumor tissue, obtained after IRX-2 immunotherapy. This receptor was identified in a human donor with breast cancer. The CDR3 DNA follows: TGCGCCAGCAGCTTTGGGGGGACCAGGAGCGAGCAGTACTTC. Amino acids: CASSFGGTRSEQYF.